The present TCR beta chain was sequenced within a study of CD8 T cells in ankylosing spondylitis. CDR3 length equals 15 residues. Trimming took 6 bases from V and 2 from J; bases not matched to a gene: 7. TCRdb processed the 5' RACE reads anew with MiXCR; each CDR3 protein has one entry. This table holds a few hundred thousand distinct CDR3 sequences, less than 25% found once. This clonotype was detected a few times. This TCR was recovered from a female donor with ankylosing spondylitis or in good health (not recorded which). Sequenced input: blood, either unsorted or a sorted T cell fraction (not recorded which). The genes are TRBV12-3 or TRBV12-4 and TRBJ2-5, with TRBD2 matching over 9 bases. The CDR3 DNA follows: TGTGCCAGCAGCCGTAGCGGGGGTGGGCAAGAGACCCAGTACTTC. Translating it yields CASSRSGGGQETQYF.